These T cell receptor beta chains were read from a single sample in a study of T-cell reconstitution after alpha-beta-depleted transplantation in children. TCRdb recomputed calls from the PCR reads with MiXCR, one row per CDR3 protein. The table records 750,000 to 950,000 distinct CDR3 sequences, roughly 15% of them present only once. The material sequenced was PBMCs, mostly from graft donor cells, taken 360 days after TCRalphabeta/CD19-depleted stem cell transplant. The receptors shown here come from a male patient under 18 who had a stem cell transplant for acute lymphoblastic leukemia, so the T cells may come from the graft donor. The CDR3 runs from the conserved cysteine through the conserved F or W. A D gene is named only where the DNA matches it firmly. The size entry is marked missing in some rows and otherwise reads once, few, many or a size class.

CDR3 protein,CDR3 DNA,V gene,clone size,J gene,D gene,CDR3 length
CSVAVPNTGELFF,TGCAGCGTTGCCGTCCCGAACACCGGGGAGCTGTTTTTT,TRBV29-1,few,TRBJ2-2,.,13
CASRFPGQGETGANVLTF,TGCGCCAGCAGATTTCCGGGACAGGGGGAAACTGGGGCCAACGTCCTGACTTTC,TRBV5-1,.,TRBJ2-6,TRBD1,18
CASNTVGLAGLSEQYF,TGTGCCAGCAACACAGTAGGACTAGCGGGACTGAGCGAGCAGTACTTC,TRBV7-9,few,TRBJ2-7,TRBD2,16
CSARDDNGATDTQYF,TGCAGTGCTAGAGATGATAACGGAGCCACAGATACGCAGTATTTT,TRBV20-1,.,TRBJ2-3,.,15
CASSPRGAPEAFF,TGTGCCAGCAGTCCCAGGGGGGCCCCTGAAGCTTTCTTT,TRBV12-3/TRBV12-4,.,TRBJ1-1,TRBD1,13
CSARGPIGQAYGYTF,TGCAGTGCTAGAGGCCCGATTGGACAGGCCTATGGCTACACCTTC,TRBV20-1,many,TRBJ1-2,TRBD1,15
CASSQLGTAYEQYF,TGCGCCAGCAGCCAACTCGGGACTGCCTACGAGCAGTACTTC,TRBV4-1,.,TRBJ2-7,.,14
CASSSRGPVAYNSPLHF,TGTGCCAGCAGTTCTAGAGGCCCGGTAGCCTATAATTCACCCCTCCACTTT,TRBV7-2,few,TRBJ1-6,.,17
CSATIPGTNPFTDTQYF,TGCAGTGCTACCATTCCCGGGACTAACCCATTCACAGATACGCAGTATTTT,TRBV20-1,few,TRBJ2-3,TRBD2,17
CSVEGAGRYGYTF,TGCAGCGTTGAGGGGGCGGGCCGCTATGGCTACACCTTC,TRBV29-1,.,TRBJ1-2,.,13
CASSRLAGVGNEQFF,TGCGCCAGCAGCCGACTAGCGGGAGTAGGGAATGAGCAGTTCTTC,TRBV5-1,.,TRBJ2-1,TRBD2,15
CATMKNTEAFF,TGTGCCACCATGAAGAACACTGAAGCTTTCTTT,TRBV6-1,.,TRBJ1-1,.,11
CSAGRNRPQHF,TGCAGTGCTGGGCGAAATCGGCCCCAGCATTTT,TRBV20-1,.,TRBJ1-5,.,11
CASSFLGTYFRTDTQYF,TGTGCCAGCAGTTTTTTGGGGACCTATTTTCGCACAGATACGCAGTATTTT,TRBV11-2,few,TRBJ2-3,.,17
CASRGLLETQYF,TGTGCCAGCAGGGGGTTGTTGGAGACCCAGTACTTC,TRBV27,.,TRBJ2-5,.,12
CASSAGSYEQYF,TGCGCCAGCAGTGCCGGGTCCTACGAGCAGTACTTC,TRBV10-2,many,TRBJ2-7,.,12
CASSPGTGEAHYEKLFF,TGTGCCAGCAGTCCCGGGACAGGTGAAGCCCACTATGAAAAACTGTTTTTT,TRBV12-3/TRBV12-4,.,TRBJ1-4,TRBD1,17
CASSQGAIWNSPLHF,TGTGCCAGTTCTCAGGGGGCGATATGGAATTCACCCCTCCACTTT,TRBV6-5,few,TRBJ1-6,TRBD1,15
CASSRDGQDTDTQYF,TGTGCCAGCAGTAGGGATGGACAGGACACAGATACGCAGTATTTT,TRBV4-2,few,TRBJ2-3,TRBD1,15
CASSFLTSRNTGELFF,TGTGCCAGCAGCTTTTTGACTAGCCGGAACACCGGGGAGCTGTTTTTT,TRBV7-9,.,TRBJ2-2,TRBD2,16
CSARDPRGETQYF,TGCAGTGCTAGAGATCCCAGAGGAGAGACCCAGTACTTC,TRBV20-1,few,TRBJ2-5,.,13
CASSFALLAGGFYEQFF,TGCGCCAGCAGCTTCGCCTTACTAGCGGGAGGGTTCTATGAGCAGTTCTTC,TRBV10-2,.,TRBJ2-1,TRBD2,17
CASTSIGSGELFF,TGCGCCAGCACCTCTATCGGCTCCGGGGAGCTGTTTTTT,TRBV5-1,.,TRBJ2-2,.,13
CSAREGTRGTEAFF,TGCAGTGCTAGAGAGGGGACACGCGGAACTGAAGCTTTCTTT,TRBV20-1,few,TRBJ1-1,.,14
CASSLGRGRQAYEQYF,TGTGCCAGCAGTTTAGGTAGAGGACGGCAAGCCTACGAGCAGTACTTC,TRBV12-3/TRBV12-4,.,TRBJ2-7,.,16
CSVVRGTYEQYF,TGCAGCGTTGTCAGGGGAACCTACGAGCAGTACTTC,TRBV29-1,.,TRBJ2-7,.,12
CASSPGQATNEKLFF,TGTGCCAGCAGTCCGGGACAGGCAACTAATGAAAAACTGTTTTTT,TRBV6-1,many,TRBJ1-4,TRBD1,15
CASRKPGLAGVQETQYF,TGTGCCAGCAGAAAACCGGGACTAGCGGGGGTCCAAGAGACCCAGTACTTC,TRBV5-7,many,TRBJ2-5,TRBD2,17
CASSQSRSSYEQYF,TGTGCCAGCAGCCAATCTCGGAGTTCCTACGAGCAGTACTTC,TRBV16,few,TRBJ2-7,.,14
CASSQDRAGGVMQFF,TGTGCCAGCAGCCAAGACCGGGCGGGGGGGGTTATGCAGTTCTTC,TRBV3-1,.,TRBJ2-1,TRBD2,15
CASSFSRSEQYF,TGTGCCAGCAGTTTCTCCAGGAGCGAGCAGTACTTC,TRBV12-3/TRBV12-4,.,TRBJ2-7,.,12
CASNGQGYNSPLHF,TGTGCCAGCAACGGACAGGGTTATAATTCACCCCTCCACTTT,TRBV11-2,.,TRBJ1-6,TRBD1,14
CGSSTGGVEQFF,TGTGGCAGCAGCACCGGGGGCGTTGAGCAGTTCTTC,TRBV9,.,TRBJ2-1,.,12
CASSPTAPGTGELFF,TGTGCCAGCTCACCTACGGCCCCGGGCACCGGGGAGCTGTTTTTT,TRBV18,.,TRBJ2-2,.,15
CASSIPPYYGYTF,TGCGCCAGCAGTATTCCTCCATACTATGGCTACACCTTC,TRBV5-1,.,TRBJ1-2,.,13
CASTTLAGAQETQYF,TGTGCCAGCACCACTCTAGCGGGAGCCCAAGAGACCCAGTACTTC,TRBV3-1,.,TRBJ2-5,TRBD2,15
CASSKEGGGAPQETQYF,TGTGCCAGCAGCAAAGAAGGGGGAGGCGCCCCACAAGAGACCCAGTACTTC,TRBV21-1,few,TRBJ2-5,.,17
CASSPPRTATDTQYF,TGCGCCAGCAGCCCGCCACGGACGGCCACAGATACGCAGTATTTT,TRBV5-1,.,TRBJ2-3,.,15
CASSYFRRWTTNEKLFF,TGTGCCAGCAGTTACTTCCGACGGTGGACAACTAATGAAAAACTGTTTTTT,TRBV2,.,TRBJ1-4,.,17
CASSQPGQIYEQYF,TGCGCCAGCAGCCAGCCGGGACAGATCTACGAGCAGTACTTC,TRBV4-1,.,TRBJ2-7,TRBD1,14
CASSLWTSGTGELFF,TGCGCCAGCAGTTTGTGGACTAGTGGGACCGGGGAGCTGTTTTTT,TRBV5-1,.,TRBJ2-2,TRBD2,15
CASAYRRTSYNEQFF,TGTGCCAGCGCCTACCGACGTACCTCCTACAATGAGCAGTTCTTC,TRBV27,.,TRBJ2-1,.,15
CASSQGTLRGTYEQYF,TGTGCCAGCAGCCAGGGGACCCTGAGGGGGACCTACGAGCAGTACTTC,TRBV16,.,TRBJ2-7,.,16
CASSQEGSREVHEQYF,TGCGCCAGCAGCCAAGAAGGATCGCGGGAGGTCCACGAGCAGTACTTC,TRBV4-1,.,TRBJ2-7,TRBD2,16
CATSAAGVGETQYF,TGTGCCACCAGCGCAGCGGGAGTTGGAGAGACCCAGTACTTC,TRBV15,.,TRBJ2-5,TRBD2,14
CAISYGLADVDTQYF,TGTGCCATCAGTTATGGGCTGGCGGACGTGGATACGCAGTATTTT,TRBV10-3,few,TRBJ2-3,.,15
CASSFENPTYEQYF,TGTGCCAGCAGCTTTGAGAATCCTACCTACGAGCAGTACTTC,TRBV5-5,.,TRBJ2-7,.,14
CASSLVAGGGTEAFF,TGCGCCAGCAGCTTGGTGGCAGGTGGGGGGACTGAAGCTTTCTTT,TRBV5-1,few,TRBJ1-1,.,15
CASSYPGNEKLFF,TGTGCCAGCAGTTACCCGGGGAATGAAAAACTGTTTTTT,TRBV6-6,few,TRBJ1-4,.,13
CASSLGGTSGWNNEQFF,TGCGCCAGCAGCTTGGGCGGGACTAGCGGGTGGAACAATGAGCAGTTCTTC,TRBV5-1,.,TRBJ2-1,TRBD2,17
CASSPPVRTGATDTQYF,TGTGCCAGCTCACCACCGGTCAGGACAGGGGCCACAGATACGCAGTATTTT,TRBV18,.,TRBJ2-3,TRBD1,17
CASSLIGSLRETQYF,TGTGCCAGCAGTTTAATCGGGAGTCTAAGAGAGACCCAGTACTTC,TRBV12-3/TRBV12-4,.,TRBJ2-5,.,15